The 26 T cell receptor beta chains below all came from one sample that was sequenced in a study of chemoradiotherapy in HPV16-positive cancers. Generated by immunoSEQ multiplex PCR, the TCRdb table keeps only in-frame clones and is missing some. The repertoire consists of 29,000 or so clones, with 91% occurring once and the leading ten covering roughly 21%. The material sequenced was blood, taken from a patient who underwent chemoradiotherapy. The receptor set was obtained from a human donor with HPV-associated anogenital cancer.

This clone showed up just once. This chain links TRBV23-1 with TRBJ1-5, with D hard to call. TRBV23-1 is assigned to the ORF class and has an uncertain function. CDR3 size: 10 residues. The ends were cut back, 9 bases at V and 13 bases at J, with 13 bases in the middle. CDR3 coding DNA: TGCGCCAGTCATCCTATGGGACAGCATTTT. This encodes CASHPMGQHF.

The CDR3: CATSRDWAGYEQYF. The CDR3 bases are TGTGCCACCAGCAGAGATTGGGCAGGCTACGAGCAGTACTTC. The chain is built from TRBV15 and TRBJ2-7; D is ambiguous. Germline CDR1 is LNHNV and CDR2 is YYDKDF (reference sequence). This CDR3 has 14 residues. V shed 0 bases and J shed 3 bases, with 9 bases lying between them.

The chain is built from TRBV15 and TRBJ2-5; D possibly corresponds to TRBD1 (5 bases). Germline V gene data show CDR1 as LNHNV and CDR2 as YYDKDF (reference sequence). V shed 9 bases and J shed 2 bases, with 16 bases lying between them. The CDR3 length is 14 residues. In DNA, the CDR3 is TGTGCCACGAGTATCGACAGAGTACAAGAGACCCAGTACTTC. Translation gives CATSIDRVQETQYF. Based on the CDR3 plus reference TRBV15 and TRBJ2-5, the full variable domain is DAMVIQNPRYQVTQFGKPVTLSCSQTLNHNVMYWYQQKSSQAPKLLFHYYDKDFNNEADTPDNFQSRRPNTSFCFLDIRSPGLGDTAMYLCATSIDRVQETQYFGPGTRLLVL.

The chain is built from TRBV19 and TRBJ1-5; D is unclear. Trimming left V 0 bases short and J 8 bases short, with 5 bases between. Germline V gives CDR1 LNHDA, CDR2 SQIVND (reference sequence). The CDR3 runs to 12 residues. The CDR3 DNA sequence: TGTGCCAGTAGTATAGAAGGGAAGCCCCAGCATTTT. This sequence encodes CASSIEGKPQHF.

The CDR3 coding sequence is TGTGCCAGCAGTTATGGTGGCGGGAGGGCCTGGGAGCAGTACTTC. It translates to CASSYGGGRAWEQYF. The V and J genes are TRBV6-6 and TRBJ2-7, with 9 nucleotides matching TRBD2. The length of the CDR3 is 15 residues. Germline V gene lookup returns CDR1 MNHNY and CDR2 SVGAGI (reference sequence). V trimming: 3 bases; J trimming: 7 bases; junction bases outside the gene matches: 10.

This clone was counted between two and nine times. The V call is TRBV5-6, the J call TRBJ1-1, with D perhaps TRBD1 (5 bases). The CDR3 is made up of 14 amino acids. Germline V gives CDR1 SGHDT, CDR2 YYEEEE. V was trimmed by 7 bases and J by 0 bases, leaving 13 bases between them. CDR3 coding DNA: TGTGCCAGCTCCCGTGGGGGATTGAACACTGAAGCTTTCTTT. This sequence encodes CASSRGGLNTEAFF.

The DNA of the CDR3 is TGTGCCTGGAGCTCCGGGACAACCGCCAATGAGCAGTTCTTC. Protein sequence: CAWSSGTTANEQFF. The chain links TRBV30 to TRBJ2-1; possible D gene TRBD1, 6 bases. The V end was cut by 3 bases, the J end by 6 bases, with 15 bases between. CDR3 size: 14 residues. Per the germline V gene, CDR1 is GTSNPN and CDR2 is SVGIG (reference sequence).

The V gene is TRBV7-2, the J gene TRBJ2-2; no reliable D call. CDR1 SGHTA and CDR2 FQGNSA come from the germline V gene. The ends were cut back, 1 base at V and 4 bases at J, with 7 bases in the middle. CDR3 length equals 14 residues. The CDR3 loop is CASSLVRSTGELFF. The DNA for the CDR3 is TGTGCCAGCAGCTTAGTACGGTCCACCGGGGAGCTGTTTTTT.

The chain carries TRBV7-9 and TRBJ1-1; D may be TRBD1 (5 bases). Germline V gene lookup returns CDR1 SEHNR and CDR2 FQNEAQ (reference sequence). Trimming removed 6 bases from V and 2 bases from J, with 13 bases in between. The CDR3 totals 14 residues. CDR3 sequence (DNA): TGTGCCAGCAGTCAAAGCCAGGGTAACACTGAAGCTTTCTTT. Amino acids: CASSQSQGNTEAFF. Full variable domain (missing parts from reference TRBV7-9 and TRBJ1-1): DTGVSQNPRHKITKRGQNVTFRCDPISEHNRLYWYRQTLGQGPEFLTYFQNEAQLEKSRLLSDRFSAERPKGSFSTLEIQRTEQGDSAMYLCASSQSQGNTEAFFGQGTRLTVV.

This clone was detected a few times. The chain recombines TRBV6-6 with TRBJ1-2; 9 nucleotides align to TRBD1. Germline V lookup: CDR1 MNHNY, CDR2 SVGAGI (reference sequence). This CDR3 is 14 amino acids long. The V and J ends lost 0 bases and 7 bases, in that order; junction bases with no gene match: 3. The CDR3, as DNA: TGTGCCAGCAGTTACTCGGGACAGGGCTCTGGCTACACCTTC. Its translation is CASSYSGQGSGYTF.

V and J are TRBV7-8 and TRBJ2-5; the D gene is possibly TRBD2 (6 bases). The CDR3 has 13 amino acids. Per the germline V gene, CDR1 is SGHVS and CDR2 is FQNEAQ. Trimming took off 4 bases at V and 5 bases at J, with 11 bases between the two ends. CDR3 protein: CASSSGAGETQYF. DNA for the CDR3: TGTGCCAGCAGCTCCGGGGCGGGGGAGACCCAGTACTTC.

This chain's CDR3 is CASRPGTGDGEQYF. For the CDR3, the DNA is TGTGCCAGCCGCCCCGGGACAGGGGATGGCGAGCAGTACTTC. The chain joins TRBV7-2 to TRBJ2-7; 10 nucleotides line up with TRBD1. Germline lookup yields CDR1 SGHTA and CDR2 FQGNSA. The CDR3 loop spans 14 amino acids. Trimming cost V 8 bases and J 6 bases; bases outside gene matches: 10.

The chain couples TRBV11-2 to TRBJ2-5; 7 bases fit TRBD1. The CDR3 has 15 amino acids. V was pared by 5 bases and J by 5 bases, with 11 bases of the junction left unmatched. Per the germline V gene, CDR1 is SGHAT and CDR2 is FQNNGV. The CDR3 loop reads CASSVGTDQGETQYF. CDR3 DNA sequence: TGTGCCAGCAGCGTAGGGACAGACCAAGGGGAGACCCAGTACTTC.

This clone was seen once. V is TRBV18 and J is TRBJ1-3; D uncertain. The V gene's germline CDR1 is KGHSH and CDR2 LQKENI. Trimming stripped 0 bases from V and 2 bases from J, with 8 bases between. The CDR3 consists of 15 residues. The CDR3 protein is CASSPPGVPGNTIYF. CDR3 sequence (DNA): TGTGCCAGCTCACCACCTGGGGTACCTGGAAACACCATATATTTT.

CDR3 in DNA: TGTGCCAGCAGTGACGCTAGCGGGGGGTACAATGAGCAGTTCTTC. Amino acids: CASSDASGGYNEQFF. The chain recombines TRBV2 with TRBJ2-1; 11 nucleotides match TRBD2. Germline CDR1 reads SNHLY; CDR2 reads FYNNEI. This CDR3 is built from 15 residues. The junction had 2 bases not matched to a gene; V was cut back by 3 bases and J by 4 bases.

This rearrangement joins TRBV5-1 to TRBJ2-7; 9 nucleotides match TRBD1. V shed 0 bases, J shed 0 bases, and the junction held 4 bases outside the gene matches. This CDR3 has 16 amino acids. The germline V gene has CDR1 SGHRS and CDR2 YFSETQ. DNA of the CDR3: TGCGCCAGCAGCTTGGAAGGGACAGGGTCCTCCTACGAGCAGTACTTC. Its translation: CASSLEGTGSSYEQYF. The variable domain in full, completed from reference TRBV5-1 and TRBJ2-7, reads KAGVTQTPRYLIKTRGQQVTLSCSPISGHRSVSWYQQTPGQGLQFLFEYFSETQRNKGNFPGRFSGRQFSNSRSEMNVSTLELGDSALYLCASSLEGTGSSYEQYFGPGTRLTVT.

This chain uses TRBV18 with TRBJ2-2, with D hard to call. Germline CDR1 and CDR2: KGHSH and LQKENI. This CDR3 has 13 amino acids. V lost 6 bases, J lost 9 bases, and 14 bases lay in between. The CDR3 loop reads CASSPDTRRELFF. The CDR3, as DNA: TGTGCCAGCTCCCCCGACACGCGCCGGGAGCTGTTTTTT.

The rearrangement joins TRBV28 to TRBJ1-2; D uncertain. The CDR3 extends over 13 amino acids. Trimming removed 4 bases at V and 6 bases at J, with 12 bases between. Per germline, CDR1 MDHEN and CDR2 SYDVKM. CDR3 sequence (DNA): TGTGCCAGCAGTTCCGACCTCTCTAATGGCTACACCTTC. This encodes CASSSDLSNGYTF.

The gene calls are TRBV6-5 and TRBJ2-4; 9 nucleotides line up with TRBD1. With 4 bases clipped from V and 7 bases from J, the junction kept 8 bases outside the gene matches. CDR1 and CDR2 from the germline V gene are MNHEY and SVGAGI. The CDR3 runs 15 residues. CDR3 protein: CASSSPGQGRNIQYF. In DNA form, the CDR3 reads TGTGCCAGCAGTTCGCCGGGACAGGGTAGGAACATTCAGTACTTC.

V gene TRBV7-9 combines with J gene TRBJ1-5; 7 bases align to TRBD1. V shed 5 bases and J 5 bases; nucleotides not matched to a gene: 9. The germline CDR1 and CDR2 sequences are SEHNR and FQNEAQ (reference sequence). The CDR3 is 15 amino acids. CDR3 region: CASSTSTGRYQPQHF. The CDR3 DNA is TGTGCCAGCAGCACCTCGACAGGGAGGTATCAGCCCCAGCATTTT.

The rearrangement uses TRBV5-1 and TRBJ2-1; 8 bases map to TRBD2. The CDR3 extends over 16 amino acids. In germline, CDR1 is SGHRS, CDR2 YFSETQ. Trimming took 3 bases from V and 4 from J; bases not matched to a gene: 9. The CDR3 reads CASSSPLAAIYNEQFF. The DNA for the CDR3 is TGCGCCAGCAGCTCACCACTAGCGGCGATTTACAATGAGCAGTTCTTC.

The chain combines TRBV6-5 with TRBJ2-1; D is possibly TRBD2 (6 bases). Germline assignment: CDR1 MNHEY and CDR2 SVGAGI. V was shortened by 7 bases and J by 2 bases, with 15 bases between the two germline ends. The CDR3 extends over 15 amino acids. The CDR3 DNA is TGTGCCAGCACTCCTGCGGGGCCCACCTACAATGAGCAGTTCTTC. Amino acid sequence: CASTPAGPTYNEQFF.

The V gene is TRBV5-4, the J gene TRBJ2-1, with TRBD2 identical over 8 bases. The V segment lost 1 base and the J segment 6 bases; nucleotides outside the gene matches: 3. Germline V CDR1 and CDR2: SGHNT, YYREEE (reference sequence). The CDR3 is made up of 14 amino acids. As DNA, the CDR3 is TGTGCCAGCAGCTTGCCGGGGGGGCCCAATGAGCAGTTCTTC. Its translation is CASSLPGGPNEQFF.

DNA of the CDR3: TGTGCCAGCAGCTTAGATAGGAATGAAAAACTGTTTTTT. It translates to CASSLDRNEKLFF. V is TRBV7-9 and J is TRBJ1-4; D is unresolved. The CDR3 is 13 residues long. V was trimmed by 1 base and J by 5 bases, leaving 5 bases between them. CDR1 SEHNR and CDR2 FQNEAQ come from the germline V gene (reference sequence). Drawing the rest from reference TRBV7-9 and TRBJ1-4, the complete variable domain is DTGVSQNPRHKITKRGQNVTFRCDPISEHNRLYWYRQTLGQGPEFLTYFQNEAQLEKSRLLSDRFSAERPKGSFSTLEIQRTEQGDSAMYLCASSLDRNEKLFFGSGTQLSVL.

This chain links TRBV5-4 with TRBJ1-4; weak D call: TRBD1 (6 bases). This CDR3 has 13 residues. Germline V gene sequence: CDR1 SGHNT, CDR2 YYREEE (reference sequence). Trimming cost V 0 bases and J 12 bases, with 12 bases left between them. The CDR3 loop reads CASSLGRGEELFF. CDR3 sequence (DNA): TGTGCCAGCAGCTTGGGCAGGGGAGAAGAACTGTTTTTT. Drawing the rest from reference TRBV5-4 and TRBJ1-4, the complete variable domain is ETGVTQSPTHLIKTRGQQVTLRCSSQSGHNTVSWYQQALGQGPQFIFQYYREEENGRGNFPPRFSGLQFPNYSSELNVNALELDDSALYLCASSLGRGEELFFGSGTQLSVL.

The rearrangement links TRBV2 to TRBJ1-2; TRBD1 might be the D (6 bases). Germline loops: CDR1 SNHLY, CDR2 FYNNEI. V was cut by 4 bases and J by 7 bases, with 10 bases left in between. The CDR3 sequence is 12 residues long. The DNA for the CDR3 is TGTGCCAGCAGTGTTCAGGGGCCTGGCTACACCTTC. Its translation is CASSVQGPGYTF.